Following are 21 T cell receptor beta chains from one sample sequenced in a study of blood T cell repertoires in COVID-19. This table comes from immunoSEQ multiplex PCR, and its TCRdb copy is limited to in-frame clones, with some not included. The data show 62,000 or so clones, with 89% seen just once and roughly 8.8% held by the top ten. Sequencing was done on a sample of peripheral blood. The receptors derive from a man in his forties or fifties with active COVID-19.

J is TRBJ1-5 and V is TRBV6-5, with a tentative D call TRBD1 (5 bases). The CDR3 is 14 residues long. Trimming removed 8 bases from V and 5 bases from J, with 16 bases in between. Germline values: CDR1 MNHEY, CDR2 SVGAGI. CDR3 in amino acids: CASSTGGDYQPQHF. The CDR3 DNA reads TGTGCCAGCTCGACGGGGGGGGATTATCAGCCCCAGCATTTT.

The chain links TRBV11-2 to TRBJ2-1, with TRBD2 matching over 15 bases. The J segment lost 7 bases and the V segment lost 0 bases, leaving 4 bases of the junction unmatched. Germline V gives CDR1 SGHAT, CDR2 FQNNGV. This CDR3 region has 17 residues. The CDR3 region is CASSLEGLAGGPNEQFF. The DNA of the CDR3 is TGTGCCAGCAGCTTAGAAGGACTAGCGGGGGGGCCGAATGAGCAGTTCTTC. Supplemented by reference TRBV11-2 and TRBJ2-1, the full variable domain reads EAGVAQSPRYKIIEKRQSVAFWCNPISGHATLYWYQQILGQGPKLLIQFQNNGVVDDSQLPKDRFSAERLKGVDSTLKIQPAKLEDSAVYLCASSLEGLAGGPNEQFFGPGTRLTVL.

The chain carries TRBV4-3 and TRBJ2-5; D perhaps matches TRBD2 (7 bases). Germline CDR1 and CDR2: LGHNA and YSLEER. The CDR3 sequence is 16 residues long. With 0 bases removed from V and 4 bases from J, the gap between germline ends came to 15 bases. The CDR3, as DNA: TGCGCCAGCAGCCAAGATAGTGTGAGGGGGGGAGAGACCCAGTACTTC. Its protein product is CASSQDSVRGGETQYF.

The V and J genes are TRBV19 and TRBJ2-1; TRBD2 might be the D (6 bases). Germline CDR1 reads LNHDA; CDR2 reads SQIVND (reference sequence). V lost 3 bases and J lost 2, with 8 bases in between. The CDR3 is 14 amino acids. The CDR3 DNA reads TGTGCCAGTAGTATTGGAGGGCCCTACAATGAGCAGTTCTTC. Translation: CASSIGGPYNEQFF. Combining the CDR3 with reference TRBV19 and TRBJ2-1 gives the whole variable domain DGGITQSPKYLFRKEGQNVTLSCEQNLNHDAMYWYRQDPGQGLRLIYYSQIVNDFQKGDIAEGYSVSREKKESFPLTVTSAQKNPTAFYLCASSIGGPYNEQFFGPGTRLTVL.

Only a few counts were recorded for this clone. This chain connects TRBV11-2 to TRBJ1-1; 8 bases match TRBD1. The J segment lost 1 base and the V segment lost 4 bases, leaving 8 bases of the junction unmatched. CDR1 is SGHAT and CDR2 is FQNNGV in the germline V gene. The CDR3 has 16 amino acids. CDR3 coding DNA: TGTGCCAGCAGCTCTGCCCGGACAGGGAGGAACACTGAAGCTTTCTTT. Protein: CASSSARTGRNTEAFF. The variable domain in full, completed from reference TRBV11-2 and TRBJ1-1, reads EAGVAQSPRYKIIEKRQSVAFWCNPISGHATLYWYQQILGQGPKLLIQFQNNGVVDDSQLPKDRFSAERLKGVDSTLKIQPAKLEDSAVYLCASSSARTGRNTEAFFGQGTRLTVV.

V is TRBV21-1 and J is TRBJ2-3; the DNA was not used to check the table's D call, TRBD1. TRBV21-1 constitutes a pseudogene. This CDR3 contains 13 residues. In nucleotides, the CDR3 is TGTGCCAGCAGTCACAGGGACACAGATACGCAGTATTTT. Amino acid sequence: CASSHRDTDTQYF.

The chain couples TRBV4-1 to TRBJ2-3; D may be TRBD1 (6 bases). The CDR3 has 19 residues. V was cut by 4 bases and J by 3 bases, with 26 bases left in between. CDR1 is MGHRA, CDR2 YSYEKL, per germline. The CDR3 bases are TGCGCCAGCAGCCCCCTCAGGGGCGGGCCCCCCCACGGGACAGATACGCAGTATTTT. Protein sequence: CASSPLRGGPPHGTDTQYF.

This clone was counted once. This chain connects TRBV7-2 to TRBJ1-3; tentatively, D is TRBD1 (6 bases). The CDR3 sequence is 18 residues long. Germline V gene sequence: CDR1 SGHTA, CDR2 FQGNSA. Trimming removed 1 base at V and 0 bases at J, with 16 bases between. CDR3 in amino acids: CASSLVPGQTSSGNTIYF. The CDR3 DNA sequence: TGTGCCAGCAGCTTAGTACCTGGACAGACAAGCTCTGGAAACACCATATATTTT.

The chain uses TRBV5-6 and TRBJ2-5; 11 nucleotides match TRBD1. The germline gives CDR1 SGHDT, CDR2 YYEEEE. The CDR3 spans 16 residues. V lost 4 bases, J lost 1 base, and 6 bases stayed unmatched. CDR3 nucleotides: TGTGCCAGCAGCCTGGACAGGGGGCCATCCCAAGAGACCCAGTACTTC. Encoded protein: CASSLDRGPSQETQYF.

The count of this clone is one. The rearrangement joins TRBV6-5 to TRBJ1-2; 9 nucleotides match TRBD1. V was pared by 6 bases and J by 8 bases, with 7 bases of the junction left unmatched. Looked up from germline, CDR1 is MNHEY and CDR2 is SVGAGI. This CDR3 spans 13 amino acids. CDR3 amino acids: CASSMTGGSGYTF. For the CDR3, the DNA is TGTGCCAGCAGCATGACAGGGGGAAGCGGCTACACCTTC.

V is TRBV12-2 and J is TRBJ1-5; TRBD1, as called in the table, went unchecked against the DNA. TRBV12-2 is described as a pseudogene. CDR3 length: 18 amino acids. CDR3 residues: CASRGGTGGLYSNQPQHF. In DNA, the CDR3 is TGTGCAAGTCGGGGAGGGACAGGGGGGCTTTATAGCAATCAGCCCCAGCATTTT.

V and J are TRBV29-1 and TRBJ1-1; a weak D match, TRBD1 (6 bases). Germline assignment: CDR1 SQVTM and CDR2 ANQGSEA. Trimming cost V 8 bases and J 5 bases, with 12 bases left between them. The CDR3 length is 11 residues. This chain's CDR3 is CSTERGTEAFF. In DNA form, the CDR3 reads TGCAGCACCGAAAGGGGGACTGAAGCTTTCTTT.

The V call is TRBV27, the J call TRBJ2-5, with 7 bases identical to TRBD2. Germline V gene data show CDR1 as MNHEY and CDR2 as SMNVEV (reference sequence). The J segment lost 2 bases and the V segment lost 4 bases, leaving 1 base of the junction unmatched. This CDR3 has 13 amino acids. The CDR3 DNA is TGTGCCAGCAGTTGGGGACTACAAGAGACCCAGTACTTC. Its protein product is CASSWGLQETQYF.

The chain couples TRBV5-6 to TRBJ2-3; no clear D gene. In germline, CDR1 is SGHDT, CDR2 YYEEEE. The CDR3 contains 17 residues. Trimming took off 1 base at V and 8 bases at J, with 23 bases between the two ends. CDR3 sequence (DNA): TGTGCCAGCAGCTTGCAAAACTTCGATGGAGACCCGGGTACGCAGTATTTT. It translates to CASSLQNFDGDPGTQYF.

In its sample, this clone was seen once. This chain joins TRBV9 and TRBJ1-2; D is unresolved. This CDR3 is 13 amino acids long. V was trimmed by 0 bases and J by 8 bases, leaving 11 bases between them. The germline CDR1 and CDR2 sequences are SGDLS and YYNGEE. The CDR3 DNA reads TGTGCCAGCAGCGTAGACCCCGTGGGCGGCTACACCTTC. This translates into CASSVDPVGGYTF.

This rearrangement joins TRBV6-9 to TRBJ2-1, with 16 bases matching TRBD2. The CDR3 extends over 19 amino acids. J lost 1 base, V lost 7 bases, and 10 bases had no gene match. Germline assignment: CDR1 MNHGY and CDR2 SVAAGI. CDR3 nucleotide sequence: TGTGCCAGCACTTCCCCGGGACTAGCGGGGGGGCCTTCCTACAATGAGCAGTTCTTC. This translates into CASTSPGLAGGPSYNEQFF.

CDR3 residues: CASSPGQPNTEAFF. The CDR3 DNA sequence: TGCGCCAGCAGCCCGGGACAGCCGAACACTGAAGCTTTCTTT. The chain employs TRBV5-1 and TRBJ1-1; 7 positions agree with TRBD1. From germline, CDR1 is SGHRS and CDR2 YFSETQ. The J segment lost 1 base and the V segment lost 4 bases, leaving 4 bases of the junction unmatched. CDR3 length: 14 residues.

The CDR3: CASSSRTKTGDEAFF. The CDR3 bases are TGTGCCAGCAGCTCCCGAACTAAGACCGGGGATGAAGCTTTCTTT. The J gene is TRBJ1-1, the V gene TRBV7-6; D call uncertain. The CDR3 is made up of 15 amino acids. CDR1 is SGHVS, CDR2 FNYEAQ, per germline. V was trimmed by 4 bases and J by 7 bases, leaving 19 bases between them. Full variable domain (missing parts from reference TRBV7-6 and TRBJ1-1): GAGVSQSPRYKVTKRGQDVALRCDPISGHVSLYWYRQALGQGPEFLTYFNYEAQQDKSGLPNDRFSAERPEGSISTLTIQRTEQRDSAMYRCASSSRTKTGDEAFFGQGTRLTVV.

V is TRBV7-2 and J is TRBJ2-1; 8 positions agree with TRBD2. Germline-derived CDR1 and CDR2 are SGHTA and FQGNSA. Trimming took 5 bases from V and 8 from J; bases not matched to a gene: 14. There are 16 residues in the CDR3. As DNA, the CDR3 is TGTGCCAGCAGCCAATTTAACCCGGGACTAGAGGATGAGCAGTTCTTC. The encoded protein is CASSQFNPGLEDEQFF. The full variable domain, in which reference TRBV7-2 and TRBJ2-1 provide the parts outside the CDR3, is GAGVSQSPSNKVTEKGKDVELRCDPISGHTALYWYRQSLGQGLEFLIYFQGNSAPDKSGLPSDRFSAERTGGSVSTLTIQRTQQEDSAVYLCASSQFNPGLEDEQFFGPGTRLTVL.

The sample holds a few counts of this clone. The gene calls are TRBV19 and TRBJ1-5; D perhaps matches TRBD1 (5 bases). V dropped 3 bases and J dropped 4 bases, with 13 bases sitting between them. Germline-derived CDR1 and CDR2 are LNHDA and SQIVND (reference sequence). This CDR3 spans 15 amino acids. CDR3 bases: TGTGCCAGTAGTATGTCGGGGGTTTGGAATCAGCCCCAGCATTTT. Its protein is CASSMSGVWNQPQHF.

The chain uses TRBV6-2 or TRBV6-3 and TRBJ2-1, with 10 positions matching TRBD2. V gave up 4 bases and J gave up 3 bases; unmatched junction bases: 0. This CDR3 has 14 amino acids. CDR1 MNHEY and CDR2 SVGEGT come from the germline V gene. This chain's CDR3 is CASSSSGGYNEQFF. For the CDR3, the DNA is TGTGCCAGCAGTTCTAGCGGGGGCTACAATGAGCAGTTCTTC.